Shown below are 27 T cell receptor beta chains from a single sample sequenced in a study of tumor-infiltrating lymphocytes in primary liver carcinoma. The researchers obtained blood RNA from unsorted whole blood and also extracted germline DNA. Production of TCR beta cDNA used around 500 ng total RNA together with a constant-region primer. What produced the TCR beta libraries was three nested multiplex PCR rounds using slightly modified ARM-PCR. In the first two PCR rounds, TRBV1-TRBV30 forward primers were paired with a C-beta reverse primer, and each round lasted about 9 cycles. A single record per CDR3 protein comes from TCRdb applying MiXCR to the multiplex PCR reads. The repertoire consists of more than 150,000 distinct CDR3 sequences, with 50% to 75% occurring once and the leading ten covering about 72%. Sequencing used peripheral blood. Receptors were obtained from a man in his forties with primary liver carcinoma and hepatitis B virus infection.

As regards this clonotype: At one end, the junction sequence differs from germline, possibly due to a read error. The V and J genes are TRBV4-2 and TRBJ2-1; D is unresolved. Germline lookup yields CDR1 LGHNA and CDR2 YNFKEQ. This CDR3 spans 12 amino acids. CDR3 sequence: CASSQDREEQLF. CDR3 sequence (DNA): TGTGCCAGCAGCCAAGATAGGGAAGAGCAGCTCTTC.

The chain employs TRBV7-3 and TRBJ2-1, with no clear D. This CDR3 comprises 13 residues. V was clipped by 1 base and J by 10 bases, with 11 bases between them. Germline lookup yields CDR1 SGHTA and CDR2 FQGTGA. In DNA, the CDR3 is TGTGCCAGCAGCTTAAGACGCCAAGGGGAGCAGTTCTTC. Protein sequence: CASSLRRQGEQFF.

About this clonotype itself: Since the CDR3 does not end with the conserved phenylalanine or tryptophan, this likely comes from a read error. The chain carries TRBV10-3 and TRBJ2-4, with 12 positions matching TRBD2. The CDR3 covers 16 residues. Germline values: CDR1 ENHRY, CDR2 SYGVKD. V lost 1 base and J lost 7; bases outside the gene matches: 5. The CDR3 sequence: CAISELASGRANIQYL. The CDR3, as DNA: TGTGCCATCAGTGAGTTGGCTAGCGGGAGGGCGAACATTCAGTACTTA.

Remarks on this clonotype: A much larger clone is a single base away; this may be a read error. The rearrangement joins TRBV29-1 to TRBJ2-5; unclear D gene. This CDR3 comprises 13 residues. Germline V lookup: CDR1 SQVTM, CDR2 ANQGSEA. The CDR3 sequence: CSVEATVQETHYF. The CDR3 DNA follows: TGCAGCGTTGAAGCGACTGTCCAAGAGACCCACTACTTC.

Comment on this clonotype: This may arise from a read error, as a much more abundant clone is one base away. The chain uses TRBV10-3 and TRBJ1-2, with TRBD1 identical over 7 bases. CDR1 ENHRY and CDR2 SYGVKD come from the germline V gene. V was pared by 7 bases and J by 0 bases, with 5 bases of the junction left unmatched. The CDR3 loop spans 14 amino acids. The CDR3 is CAIKTGATNYGYTF. In nucleotides, the CDR3 is TGTGCCATCAAAACAGGGGCAACTAACTATGGCTACACCTTC.

The chain joins TRBV12-3 or TRBV12-4 to TRBJ1-6, with 8 bases matching TRBD1. Trimming took 6 bases from V and 11 from J; bases not matched to a gene: 12. The CDR3 sequence is 15 residues long. CDR3 DNA: TGTGCCAGCAGCCGTGGACAGGGCGCGAATCCACCCCTCCACTTT. Amino acid sequence: CASSRGQGANPPLHF.

Worth noting for this clonotype: One end of the junction is discordant with germline, which a read error may explain. The chain links TRBV10-3 to TRBJ1-5; D is possibly TRBD1 (6 bases). The germline V gene has CDR1 ENHRY and CDR2 SYGVKD. This CDR3 spans 13 amino acids. In DNA, the CDR3 is TGTGCCACCAGTCTACAGGGAAGCCAGCCCCAGCATTTT. Amino acid sequence: CATSLQGSQPQHF.

CDR3 loop: CASGLVKHDIAGVSYNEQFF. CDR3 nucleotides: TGTGCTAGTGGTTTGGTTAAGCACGACATAGCGGGTGTATCCTACAATGAGCAGTTCTTC. The chain uses TRBV12-5 and TRBJ2-1; 7 bases are a match to TRBD2. V trimming: 0 bases; J trimming: 1 base; junction bases outside the gene matches: 15. This CDR3 has 20 amino acids. Germline loops: CDR1 LGHNT, CDR2 FRNRAP.

The gene calls are TRBV4-1 and TRBJ2-1, with D possibly matching TRBD2 (6 bases). CDR1 is MGHRA, CDR2 YSYEKL, per germline. Trimming cost V 6 bases and J 4 bases, with 16 bases left between them. The CDR3 is 15 residues long. CDR3 protein: CASRVAVASYNEQFF. CDR3 DNA: TGCGCCAGCAGAGTAGCGGTGGCCAGTTACAATGAGCAGTTCTTC.

This clonotype was counted at least ten times. The genes are TRBV29-1 and TRBJ1-5, with no clear D. The CDR3 length is 13 residues. Germline loops: CDR1 SQVTM, CDR2 ANQGSEA. V shed 1 base and J shed 3 bases, with 7 bases lying between them. Written as DNA, the CDR3 is TGCAGCGTTGAAGTTGCCGACAATCAGCCCCAGCATTTT. Residues: CSVEVADNQPQHF. Based on the CDR3 plus reference TRBV29-1 and TRBJ1-5, the full variable domain is SAVISQKPSRDICQRGTSLTIQCQVDSQVTMMFWYRQQPGQSLTLIATANQGSEATYESGFVIDKFPISRPNLTFSTLTVSNMSPEDSSIYLCSVEVADNQPQHFGDGTRLSIL.

With regard to this clonotype: A read error may produce the germline difference seen at one junction end. The chain combines TRBV12-3 or TRBV12-4 with TRBJ2-5, with TRBD1 matching 7 bases. The length of the CDR3 is 12 residues. CDR3 coding DNA: TGTGCCAGCAGTACAGGGGAAGATACCCAGTACTTC. Translation gives CASSTGEDTQYF.

As regards this clonotype: A much more abundant neighbour one base away suggests this may be a read error. The CDR3 does not close with the conserved phenylalanine or tryptophan, likely indicating a read error. V and J are TRBV29-1 and TRBJ2-3, with D hard to call. The V and J ends lost 3 bases and 4 bases respectively, with 11 bases between them. In germline, CDR1 is SQVTM, CDR2 ANQGSEA. The CDR3 is made up of 13 amino acids. In DNA form, the CDR3 reads TGCAGCGTTGATGGTAGCATCCCAGATACGCAGTATTTG. It translates to CSVDGSIPDTQYL.

This clonotype was found many times. This chain joins TRBV29-1 and TRBJ2-3; the D is unclear. Between the trimmed V and J ends, which lost 4 bases and 1 base, there was a span of 15 bases. Germline loops: CDR1 SQVTM, CDR2 ANQGSEA. The CDR3 length is 15 residues. The CDR3 is CSVAYPLLGTDTQYF. DNA of the CDR3: TGCAGCGTTGCATACCCGTTACTGGGCACAGATACGCAGTATTTT.

Worth noting for this clonotype: Germline is not matched at one junction end, which may reflect a read error. The rearrangement links TRBV11-2 to TRBJ2-1; D is unresolved. The CDR3 extends over 12 amino acids. CDR1 and CDR2 (germline): SGHAT, FQNNGV. The CDR3 region is CASSLYGPEQFF. CDR3 sequence (DNA): TGTGCGAGCAGCCTGTATGGGCCCGAGCAGTTCTTC.

Regarding this clonotype: An end of the junction differs from the germline gene, which may be a read error. The chain is built from TRBV11-2 and TRBJ1-2; no reliable D call. The CDR3 runs 16 residues. In germline, CDR1 is SGHAT, CDR2 FQNNGV. The CDR3 here is CASSLDLETATYGYTF. Here the CDR3 DNA reads TGTGCTAGCAGCTTAGATCTAGAGACCGCCACCTATGGCTACACCTTC.

Only a few counts were recorded for this clonotype. The chain recombines TRBV28 with TRBJ1-1; unclear D gene. Trimming stripped 3 bases from V and 3 bases from J, with 14 bases between. CDR3 size: 15 residues. CDR1 MDHEN and CDR2 SYDVKM come from the germline V gene. The CDR3 DNA reads as TGTGCCAGCAGTTTTGAGGGCGTTGCGGACACTGAAGCTTTCTTT. Protein product: CASSFEGVADTEAFF.

This chain joins TRBV30 and TRBJ2-5; D is uncertain. V was clipped by 3 bases and J by 2 bases, with 7 bases between them. The CDR3 is 12 residues long. The germline V gene has CDR1 GTSNPN and CDR2 SVGIG (reference sequence). CDR3 in amino acids: CAWRTAQETQYF. CDR3 DNA sequence: TGTGCCTGGAGGACGGCACAAGAGACCCAGTACTTC.

Details on this clonotype: This may stem from a read error, because a much larger clone lies one nucleotide away. The chain is built from TRBV11-2 and TRBJ2-1; TRBD2 agrees at 8 bases. This CDR3 has 17 amino acids. Germline V gene data show CDR1 as SGHAT and CDR2 as FQNNGV. V lost 4 bases, J lost 4 bases, and 12 bases stayed unmatched. The CDR3 loop is CASSYSLGLESYNEQFF. DNA for the CDR3: TGTGCCAGCAGCTATTCCTTGGGACTAGAGTCTTACAATGAGCAGTTCTTC.

This clonotype appeared many times. This chain uses TRBV11-2 with TRBJ2-3; no firm D call. This CDR3 is 13 amino acids long. With 2 bases removed from V and 2 bases from J, the gap between germline ends came to 5 bases. CDR1 is SGHAT, CDR2 FQNNGV, per germline. In DNA, the CDR3 is TGTGCCAGCAGCTTAAGTTACACAGATACGCAGTATTTT. Translating it yields CASSLSYTDTQYF.

Regarding this clonotype: A junction boundary mismatches the germline segment, possibly from a read error. The rearrangement links TRBV12-3 or TRBV12-4 to TRBJ1-5, with 8 bases that match TRBD1. This CDR3 spans 15 amino acids. The CDR3, as DNA: TGTGCCAGCGGTTTAGGACCGACAGGGGAACAGCCCCATCATTTT. Translation: CASGLGPTGEQPHHF.

Of note for this clonotype: Possible read error: a much larger clone is one base away. The CDR3 loop is CASSLAHGAQETQYF. The CDR3 DNA follows: TGTGCCAGCAGCTTAGCCCACGGGGCCCAAGAGACCCAGTACTTC. The chain joins TRBV11-3 to TRBJ2-5; the D gene could be TRBD1 or TRBD2 (5 bases each). Germline lookup yields CDR1 SGHNT and CDR2 YENEEA. V lost 1 base and J 1 base, leaving 10 bases between the germline ends. The CDR3 contains 15 residues.

This rearrangement joins TRBV12-5 to TRBJ2-2; D gene uncertain. Germline assignment: CDR1 LGHNT and CDR2 FRNRAP. V lost 2 bases, J lost 6 bases, and 4 bases lay in between. The CDR3 loop spans 12 amino acids. The CDR3 reads CASGLLPGELFF. The CDR3 DNA reads as TGTGCTAGTGGTTTGTTACCCGGGGAGCTGTTTTTT.

This clonotype was seen only a few times. Without the conserved terminal phenylalanine or tryptophan, this CDR3 likely stems from a read error. The DNA is omitted, as the CDR3 cannot be located on it reliably, and the CDR3 follows TCRdb's listing. This chain connects TRBV29-1 to TRBJ2-2; the D call in the table, TRBD1, was not verified against the DNA. CDR1 and CDR2 from the germline V gene are SQVTM and ANQGSEA. The CDR3 comprises 16 residues, both ends counted. CDR3 loop: CSVEISGGANTGEPFL.

This clonotype was counted only a few times. The DNA of the CDR3 is TGTGCCAGCAGCTCGGGACAGGTCTACAATGAGCAGTTCTTC. This gives the protein CASSSGQVYNEQFF. The chain is built from TRBV5-4 and TRBJ2-1, with 8 bases lining up with TRBD1. The CDR3 consists of 14 residues. Unmatched junction bases numbered 2, after V lost 3 bases and J lost 3 bases. Germline assignment: CDR1 SGHNT and CDR2 YYREEE (reference sequence).

This chain uses TRBV28 with TRBJ2-1; possibly TRBD1 or TRBD2 for D (7 bases each). The CDR3 has 13 amino acids. The V end lost 7 bases, the J end lost 9 bases, and 16 bases lay between the germline ends. Germline V gene lookup returns CDR1 MDHEN and CDR2 SYDVKM. Written as DNA, the CDR3 is TGTGCCAGCAACCCGACAGGGAGGGGTGAGCAGTTCTTC. It codes for CASNPTGRGEQFF.

This chain uses TRBV29-1 with TRBJ2-3; no definite D call. The CDR3 is made up of 14 amino acids. CDR1 is SQVTM and CDR2 is ANQGSEA in the germline V gene. CDR3 coding DNA: TGCGGCGCCCGCCGGGCCCAAAGGACAGATACGCAGTATTTT. Residues: CGARRAQRTDTQYF.

This clonotype was seen at least ten times. This sequence joins TRBV11-2 and TRBJ1-2, with 9 positions matching TRBD1. Trimming removed 1 base from V and 6 bases from J; junction bases left unmatched: 6. This CDR3 spans 15 amino acids. Germline V CDR1 and CDR2: SGHAT, FQNNGV. The CDR3 sequence: CASSLVWDRVDGYTF. CDR3 nucleotides: TGTGCCAGCAGCTTAGTATGGGACAGGGTGGATGGCTACACCTTC.